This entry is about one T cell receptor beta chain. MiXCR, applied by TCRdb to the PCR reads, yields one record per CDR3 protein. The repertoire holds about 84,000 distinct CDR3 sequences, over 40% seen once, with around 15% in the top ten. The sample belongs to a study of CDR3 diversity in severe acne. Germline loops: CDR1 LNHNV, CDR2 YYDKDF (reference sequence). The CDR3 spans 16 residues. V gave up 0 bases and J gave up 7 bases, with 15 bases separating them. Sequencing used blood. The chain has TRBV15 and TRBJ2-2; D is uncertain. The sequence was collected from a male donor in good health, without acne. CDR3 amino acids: CATSRENSTTRGELFF. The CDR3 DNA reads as TGTGCCACCAGCAGAGAGAACAGTACGACCCGCGGGGAGCTGTTTTTT.